This T cell receptor beta chain came from a study of blood T cells in healthy people across ages. This CDR3 comprises 14 residues. The germline gives CDR1 MNHNY, CDR2 SVGAGI (reference sequence). V was cut by 2 bases and J by 7 bases, with 12 bases left in between. A word on this clonotype: Antigen: not known.

Through a sample-barcoded 5' primer and a J-beta primer mix, a second PCR was run for roughly 7 to 11 cycles. A minimum of 3 million CDR3-containing paired-end reads was obtained for each sample. TCRdb redid the calling of the 5' RACE reads with MiXCR, one entry per CDR3 protein. Of 540,000 or so distinct CDR3 sequences listed, around 48% are singletons. Overall study results and limits: Older age went with lower TCR beta diversity per million T cells, in a roughly linear way.

Sequencing input: blood. The sequence derives from a man older than 75 in good health. V usage is TRBV6-6 and J usage is TRBJ2-1, with D unresolved. This chain's CDR3 is CASSYHPGWNEQFF. For the CDR3, the DNA is TGTGCCAGCAGTTACCATCCCGGTTGGAATGAGCAGTTCTTC.